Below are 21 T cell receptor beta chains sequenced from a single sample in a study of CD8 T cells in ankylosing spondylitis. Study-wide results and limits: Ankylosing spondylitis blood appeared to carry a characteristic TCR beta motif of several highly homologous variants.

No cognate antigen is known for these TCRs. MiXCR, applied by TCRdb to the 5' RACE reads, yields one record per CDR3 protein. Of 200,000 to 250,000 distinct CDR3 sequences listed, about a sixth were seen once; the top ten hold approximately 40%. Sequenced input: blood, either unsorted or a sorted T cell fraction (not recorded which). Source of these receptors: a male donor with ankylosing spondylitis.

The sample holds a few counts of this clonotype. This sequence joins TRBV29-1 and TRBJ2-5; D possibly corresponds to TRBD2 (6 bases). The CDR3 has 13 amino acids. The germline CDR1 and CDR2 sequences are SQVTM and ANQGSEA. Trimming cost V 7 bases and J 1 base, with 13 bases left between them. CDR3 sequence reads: CSDRLDLQETQYF. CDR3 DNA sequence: TGCAGCGATCGACTAGACCTCCAAGAGACCCAGTACTTC.

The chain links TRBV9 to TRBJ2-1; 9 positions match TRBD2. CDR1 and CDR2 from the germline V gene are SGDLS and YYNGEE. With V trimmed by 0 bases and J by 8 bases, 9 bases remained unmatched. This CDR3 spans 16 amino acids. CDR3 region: CASSVGVAGGPDEQFF. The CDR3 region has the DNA TGTGCCAGCAGCGTAGGTGTCGCGGGGGGGCCGGATGAGCAGTTCTTC.

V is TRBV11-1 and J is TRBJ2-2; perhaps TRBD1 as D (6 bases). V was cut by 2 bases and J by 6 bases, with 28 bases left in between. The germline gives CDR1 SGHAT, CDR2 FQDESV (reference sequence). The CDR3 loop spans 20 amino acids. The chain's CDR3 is CASSLSLILDRNLVAGELFF. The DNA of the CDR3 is TGTGCCAGCAGCTTATCCCTTATCCTGGACAGAAATTTAGTGGCCGGGGAGCTGTTTTTT.

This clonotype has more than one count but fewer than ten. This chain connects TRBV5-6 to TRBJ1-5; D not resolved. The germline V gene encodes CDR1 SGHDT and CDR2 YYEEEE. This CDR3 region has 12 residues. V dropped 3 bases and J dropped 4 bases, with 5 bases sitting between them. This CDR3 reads CASSSENQPQHF. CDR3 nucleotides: TGTGCCAGCAGCTCAGAGAATCAGCCCCAGCATTTT.

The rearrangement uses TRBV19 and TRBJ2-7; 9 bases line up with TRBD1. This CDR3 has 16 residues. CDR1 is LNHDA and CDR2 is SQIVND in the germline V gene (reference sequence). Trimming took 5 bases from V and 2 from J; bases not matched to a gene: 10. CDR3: CASSSLQGAGAYEQYF. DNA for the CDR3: TGTGCCAGTAGTTCCTTACAGGGGGCAGGGGCCTACGAGCAGTACTTC.

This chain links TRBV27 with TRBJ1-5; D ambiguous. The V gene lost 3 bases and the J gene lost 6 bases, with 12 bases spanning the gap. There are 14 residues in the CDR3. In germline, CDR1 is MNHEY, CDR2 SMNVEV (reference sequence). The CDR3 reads CASSFGRPGQPQHF. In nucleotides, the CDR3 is TGTGCCAGCAGTTTCGGGCGCCCCGGTCAGCCCCAGCATTTT.

This chain's CDR3 is CASSPNPGGPYGYTF. The CDR3 nucleotides read TGTGCCAGCAGCCCAAATCCGGGAGGGCCCTATGGCTACACCTTC. V and J are TRBV7-9 and TRBJ1-2; D remains unclear. V was clipped by 5 bases and J by 4 bases, with 17 bases between them. There are 15 residues in the CDR3. Germline-derived CDR1 and CDR2 are SEHNR and FQNEAQ (reference sequence).

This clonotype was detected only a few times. CDR3 in amino acids: CASSTGTGAHGITDTQYF. CDR3 bases: TGTGCCAGCAGCACCGGGACAGGGGCCCACGGAATCACAGATACGCAGTATTTT. The chain combines TRBV13 with TRBJ2-3, with TRBD1 matching over 10 bases. The ends lost 5 bases at V and 2 bases at J; junction bases unmatched: 13. Per germline, CDR1 PRHDT and CDR2 FYEKMQ (reference sequence). The CDR3 contains 18 residues.

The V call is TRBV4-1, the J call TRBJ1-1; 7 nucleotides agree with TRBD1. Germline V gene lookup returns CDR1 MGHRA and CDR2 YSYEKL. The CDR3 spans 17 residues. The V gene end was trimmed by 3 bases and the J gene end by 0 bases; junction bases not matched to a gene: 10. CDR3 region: CASSHMGTEPLNTEAFF. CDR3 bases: TGCGCCAGCAGCCATATGGGGACAGAACCGCTGAACACTGAAGCTTTCTTT.

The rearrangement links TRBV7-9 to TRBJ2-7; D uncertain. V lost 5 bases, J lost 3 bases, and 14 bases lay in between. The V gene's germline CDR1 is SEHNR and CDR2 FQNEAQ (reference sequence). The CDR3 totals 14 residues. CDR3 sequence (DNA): TGTGCCAGCAGCGTGGTGGGGTCTAGCTACGAGCAGTACTTC. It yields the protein CASSVVGSSYEQYF.

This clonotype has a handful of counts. As DNA, the CDR3 is TGCAGTGCTAGAGATTGGGACAGACCAGATACGCAGTATTTT. It translates to CSARDWDRPDTQYF. The chain is built from TRBV20-1 and TRBJ2-3, with 7 bases that match TRBD1. The CDR3 has 14 residues. Germline loops: CDR1 DFQATT, CDR2 SNEGSKA (reference sequence). After removal of 0 bases from V and 4 bases from J, the junction contained 4 bases not matched to a gene.

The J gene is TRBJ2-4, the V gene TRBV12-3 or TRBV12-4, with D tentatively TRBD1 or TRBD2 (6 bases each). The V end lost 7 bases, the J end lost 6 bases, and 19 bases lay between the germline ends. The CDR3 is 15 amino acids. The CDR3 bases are TGTGCCAGCACTCCAGTCGGGGGCGAGGGAAACATTCAGTACTTC. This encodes CASTPVGGEGNIQYF.

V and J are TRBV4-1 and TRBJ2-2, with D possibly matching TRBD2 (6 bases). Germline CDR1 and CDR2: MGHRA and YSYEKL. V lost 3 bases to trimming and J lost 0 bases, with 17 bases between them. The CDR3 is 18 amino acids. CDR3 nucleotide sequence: TGCGCCAGCAGCCAGAGCCTGGGACTCACCTCGAACACCGGGGAGCTGTTTTTT. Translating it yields CASSQSLGLTSNTGELFF.

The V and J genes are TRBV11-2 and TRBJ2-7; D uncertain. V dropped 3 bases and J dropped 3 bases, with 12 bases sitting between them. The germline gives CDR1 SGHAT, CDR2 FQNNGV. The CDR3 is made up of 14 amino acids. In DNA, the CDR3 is TGTGCCAGCAGCTTCCCCTACCCTGGCTACGAGCAGTACTTC. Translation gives CASSFPYPGYEQYF. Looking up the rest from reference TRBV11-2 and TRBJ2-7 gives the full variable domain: EAGVAQSPRYKIIEKRQSVAFWCNPISGHATLYWYQQILGQGPKLLIQFQNNGVVDDSQLPKDRFSAERLKGVDSTLKIQPAKLEDSAVYLCASSFPYPGYEQYFGPGTRLTVT.

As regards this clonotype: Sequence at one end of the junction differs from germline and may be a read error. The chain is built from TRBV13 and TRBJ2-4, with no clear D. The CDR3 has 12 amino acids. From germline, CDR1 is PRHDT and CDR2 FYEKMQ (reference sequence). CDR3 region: CASSMGRNILYF. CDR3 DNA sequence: TGTGCCAGCAGCATGGGCCGAAACATTCTGTACTTC.

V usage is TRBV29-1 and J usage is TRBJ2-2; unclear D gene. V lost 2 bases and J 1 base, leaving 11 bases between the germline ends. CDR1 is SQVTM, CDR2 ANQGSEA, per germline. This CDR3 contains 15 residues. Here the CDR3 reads CSVELGHRNTGELFF. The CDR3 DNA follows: TGCAGCGTTGAACTAGGGCACCGGAACACCGGGGAGCTGTTTTTT.

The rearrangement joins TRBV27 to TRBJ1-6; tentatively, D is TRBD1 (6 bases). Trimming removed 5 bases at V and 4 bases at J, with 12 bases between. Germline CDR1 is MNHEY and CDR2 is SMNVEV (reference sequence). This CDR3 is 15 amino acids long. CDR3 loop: CASSLKDSYNSPLHF. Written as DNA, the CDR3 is TGTGCCAGCAGTCTAAAGGACAGTTATAATTCACCCCTCCACTTT.

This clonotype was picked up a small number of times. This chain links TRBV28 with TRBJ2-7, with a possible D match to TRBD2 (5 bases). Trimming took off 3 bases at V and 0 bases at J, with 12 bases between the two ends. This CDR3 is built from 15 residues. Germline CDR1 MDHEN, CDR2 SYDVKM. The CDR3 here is CASSLREVSSYEQYF. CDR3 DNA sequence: TGTGCCAGCAGTTTGAGGGAAGTGAGCTCCTACGAGCAGTACTTC. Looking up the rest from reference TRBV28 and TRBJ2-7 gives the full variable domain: DVKVTQSSRYLVKRTGEKVFLECVQDMDHENMFWYRQDPGLGLRLIYFSYDVKMKEKGDIPEGYSVSREKKERFSLILESASTNQTSMYLCASSLREVSSYEQYFGPGTRLTVT.

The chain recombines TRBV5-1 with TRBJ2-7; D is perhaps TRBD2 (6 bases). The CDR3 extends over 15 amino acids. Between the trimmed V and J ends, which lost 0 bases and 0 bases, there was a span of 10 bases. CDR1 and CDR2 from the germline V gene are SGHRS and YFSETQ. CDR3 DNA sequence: TGCGCCAGCAGCTTGGTGGCGGGGACCTCCTACGAGCAGTACTTC. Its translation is CASSLVAGTSYEQYF.

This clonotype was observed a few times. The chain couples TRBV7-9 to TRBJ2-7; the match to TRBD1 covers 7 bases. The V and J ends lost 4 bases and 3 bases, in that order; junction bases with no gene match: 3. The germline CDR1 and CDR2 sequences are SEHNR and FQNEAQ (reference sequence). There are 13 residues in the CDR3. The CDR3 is CASSSGQVYEQYF. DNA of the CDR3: TGTGCCAGCAGCTCTGGACAGGTCTACGAGCAGTACTTC.

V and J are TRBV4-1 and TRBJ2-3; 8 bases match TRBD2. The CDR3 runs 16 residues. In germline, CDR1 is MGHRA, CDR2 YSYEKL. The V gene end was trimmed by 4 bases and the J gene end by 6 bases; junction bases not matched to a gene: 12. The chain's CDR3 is CASSRGLDLFSDTQYF. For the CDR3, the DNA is TGCGCCAGCAGCCGGGGACTAGATTTATTTTCCGATACGCAGTATTTT.